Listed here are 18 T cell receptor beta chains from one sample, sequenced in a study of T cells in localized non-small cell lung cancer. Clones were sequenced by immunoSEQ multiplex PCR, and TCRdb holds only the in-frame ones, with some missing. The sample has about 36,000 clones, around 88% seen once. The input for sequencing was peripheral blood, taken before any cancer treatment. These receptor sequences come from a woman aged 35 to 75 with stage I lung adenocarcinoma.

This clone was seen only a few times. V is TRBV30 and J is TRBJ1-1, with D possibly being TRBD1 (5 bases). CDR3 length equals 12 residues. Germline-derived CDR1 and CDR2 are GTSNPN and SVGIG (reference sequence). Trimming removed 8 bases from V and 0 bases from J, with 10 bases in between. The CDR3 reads CAGRQMNTEAFF. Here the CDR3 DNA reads TGTGCCGGTAGACAGATGAACACTGAAGCTTTCTTT.

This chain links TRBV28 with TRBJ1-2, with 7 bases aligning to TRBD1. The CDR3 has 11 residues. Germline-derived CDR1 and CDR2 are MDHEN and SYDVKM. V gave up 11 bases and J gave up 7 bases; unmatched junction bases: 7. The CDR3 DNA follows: TGTGCCGGAGGGACAGCTCGTGGCTACACCTTC. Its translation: CAGGTARGYTF.

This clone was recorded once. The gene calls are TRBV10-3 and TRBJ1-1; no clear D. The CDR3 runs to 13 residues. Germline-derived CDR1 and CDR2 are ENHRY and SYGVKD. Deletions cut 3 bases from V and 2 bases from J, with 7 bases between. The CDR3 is CAISDSSNTEAFF. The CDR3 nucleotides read TGTGCCATCAGTGACAGCAGTAACACTGAAGCTTTCTTT.

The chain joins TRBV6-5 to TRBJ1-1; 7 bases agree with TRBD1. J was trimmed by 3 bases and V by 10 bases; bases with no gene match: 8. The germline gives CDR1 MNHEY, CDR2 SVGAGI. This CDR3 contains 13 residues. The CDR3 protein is CATRSDRHTEAFF. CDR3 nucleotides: TGTGCCACCAGATCGGACAGGCACACTGAAGCTTTCTTT.

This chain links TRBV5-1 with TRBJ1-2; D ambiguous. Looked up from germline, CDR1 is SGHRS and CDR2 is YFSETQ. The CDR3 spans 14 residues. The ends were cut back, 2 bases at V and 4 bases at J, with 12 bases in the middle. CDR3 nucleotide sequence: TGCGCCAGCAGCTTTACGACGCTAGGCTATGGCTACACCTTC. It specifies CASSFTTLGYGYTF.

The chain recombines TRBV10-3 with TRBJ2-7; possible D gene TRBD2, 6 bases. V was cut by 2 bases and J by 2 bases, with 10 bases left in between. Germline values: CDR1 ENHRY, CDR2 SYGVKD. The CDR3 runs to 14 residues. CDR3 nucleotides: TGTGCCATCAGTGAGGGGGGGTCTACCTACGAGCAGTACTTC. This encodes CAISEGGSTYEQYF.

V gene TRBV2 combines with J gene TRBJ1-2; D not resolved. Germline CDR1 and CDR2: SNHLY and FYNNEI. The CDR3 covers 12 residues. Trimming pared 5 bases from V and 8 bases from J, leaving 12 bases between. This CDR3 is CASSRNGEGYTF. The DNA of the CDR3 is TGTGCCAGCAGTCGAAACGGGGAAGGCTACACCTTC.

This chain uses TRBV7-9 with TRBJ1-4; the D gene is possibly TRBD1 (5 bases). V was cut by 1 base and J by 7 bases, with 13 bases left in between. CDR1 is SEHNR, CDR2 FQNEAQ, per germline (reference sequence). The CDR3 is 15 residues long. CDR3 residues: CASSLGGVLSEKLFF. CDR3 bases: TGTGCCAGCAGCTTAGGGGGGGTCTTGAGTGAAAAACTGTTTTTT.

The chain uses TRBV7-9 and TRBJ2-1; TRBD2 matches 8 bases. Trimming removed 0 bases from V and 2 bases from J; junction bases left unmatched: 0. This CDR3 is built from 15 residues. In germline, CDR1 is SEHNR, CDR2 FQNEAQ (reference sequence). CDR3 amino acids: CASSLAAGAYNEQFF. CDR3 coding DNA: TGTGCCAGCAGCTTAGCAGCGGGGGCCTACAATGAGCAGTTCTTC.

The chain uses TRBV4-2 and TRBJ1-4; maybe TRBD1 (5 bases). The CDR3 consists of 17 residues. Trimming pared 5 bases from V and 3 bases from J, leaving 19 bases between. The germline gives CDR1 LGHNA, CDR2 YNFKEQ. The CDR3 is CASSKGGTQAPNEKLFF. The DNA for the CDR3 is TGTGCCAGCAGCAAAGGAGGGACGCAGGCCCCTAATGAAAAACTGTTTTTT.

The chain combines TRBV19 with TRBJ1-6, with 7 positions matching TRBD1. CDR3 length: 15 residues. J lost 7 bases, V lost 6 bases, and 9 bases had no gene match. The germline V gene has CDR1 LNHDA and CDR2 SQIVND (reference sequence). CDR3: CASRTPGQLNSPLHF. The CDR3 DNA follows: TGTGCCAGTAGGACGCCGGGACAGTTAAATTCACCCCTCCACTTT. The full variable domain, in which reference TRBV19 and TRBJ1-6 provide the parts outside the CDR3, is DGGITQSPKYLFRKEGQNVTLSCEQNLNHDAMYWYRQDPGQGLRLIYYSQIVNDFQKGDIAEGYSVSREKKESFPLTVTSAQKNPTAFYLCASRTPGQLNSPLHFGNGTRLTVT.

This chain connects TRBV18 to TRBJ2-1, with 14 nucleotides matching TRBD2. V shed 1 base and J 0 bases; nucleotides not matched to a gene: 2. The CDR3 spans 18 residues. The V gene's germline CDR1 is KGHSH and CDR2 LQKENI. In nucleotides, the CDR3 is TGTGCCAGCTCACCACGACTAGCGGGGGGGGGCTCCTACAATGAGCAGTTCTTC. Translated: CASSPRLAGGGSYNEQFF.

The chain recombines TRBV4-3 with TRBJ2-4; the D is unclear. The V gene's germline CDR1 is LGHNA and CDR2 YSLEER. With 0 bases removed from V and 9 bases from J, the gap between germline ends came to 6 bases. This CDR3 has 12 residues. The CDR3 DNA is TGCGCCAGCAGCCAAGATTTAGGCATTCAGTACTTC. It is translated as CASSQDLGIQYF.

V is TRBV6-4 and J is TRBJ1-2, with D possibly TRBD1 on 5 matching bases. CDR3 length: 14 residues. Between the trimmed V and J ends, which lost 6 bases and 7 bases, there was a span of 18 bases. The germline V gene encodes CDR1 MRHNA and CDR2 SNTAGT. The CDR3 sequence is CASSEQAEGGGYTF. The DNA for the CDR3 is TGTGCCAGCAGCGAACAGGCGGAAGGCGGTGGCTACACCTTC.

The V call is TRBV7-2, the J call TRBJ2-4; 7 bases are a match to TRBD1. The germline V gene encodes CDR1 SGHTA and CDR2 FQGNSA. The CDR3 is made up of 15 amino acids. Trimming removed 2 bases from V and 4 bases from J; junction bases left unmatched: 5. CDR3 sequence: CASSLRSGGKNIQYF. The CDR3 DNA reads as TGTGCCAGCAGCTTAAGGTCAGGGGGAAAAAACATTCAGTACTTC.

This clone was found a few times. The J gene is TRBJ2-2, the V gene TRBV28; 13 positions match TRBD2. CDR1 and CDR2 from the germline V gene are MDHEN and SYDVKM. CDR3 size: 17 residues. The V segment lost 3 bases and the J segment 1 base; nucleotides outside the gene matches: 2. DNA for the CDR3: TGTGCCAGCAGTTTGGGACTAGCGGGGAAGAACACCGGGGAGCTGTTTTTT. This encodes CASSLGLAGKNTGELFF.

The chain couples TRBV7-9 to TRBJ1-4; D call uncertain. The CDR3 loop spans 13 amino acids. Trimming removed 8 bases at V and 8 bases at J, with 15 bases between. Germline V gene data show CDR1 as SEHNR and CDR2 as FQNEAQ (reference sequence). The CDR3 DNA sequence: TGTGCCAGCTGTGGGCAGGCTGGAGAAAAACTGTTTTTT. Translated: CASCGQAGEKLFF.

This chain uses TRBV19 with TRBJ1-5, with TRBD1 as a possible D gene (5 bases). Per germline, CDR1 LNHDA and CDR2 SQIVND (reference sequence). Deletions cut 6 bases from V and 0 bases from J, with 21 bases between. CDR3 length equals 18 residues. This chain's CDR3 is CASRKQAPYQNSNQPQHF. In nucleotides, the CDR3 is TGTGCCAGTAGAAAACAGGCACCTTACCAAAATAGCAATCAGCCCCAGCATTTT.